This T cell receptor (beta chain) was sequenced for a study of blood T cell repertoires in COVID-19. Study overall: Specimens from acute and convalescent COVID-19 originated in the United States, Italy and Spain. Sources were T cells, B-cell-depleted T cells, or PBMCs; the material itself was cDNA or gDNA.

How the authors handled the data: Quantification of nucleated cells was approximated via reference gene primer amplification. This table comes from immunoSEQ multiplex PCR, and its TCRdb copy is limited to in-frame clones, with some not included. For V, J and clone size, that table is used; D and trimming come from the DNA. In the table there are some 50,000 clones, around nine tenths of which are singletons. V dropped 6 bases and J dropped 0 bases, with 6 bases sitting between them. The CDR3 consists of 13 residues. Germline loops: CDR1 KGHSH, CDR2 LQKENI. The receptor was derived from a woman in her 70s with active COVID-19. The V call is TRBV18, the J call TRBJ1-5; D is undetermined. Sequences were obtained from peripheral blood. CDR3 DNA: TGTGCCAGCTCTGGGAGTAGCAATCAGCCCCAGCATTTT. Translated, it gives CASSGSSNQPQHF.